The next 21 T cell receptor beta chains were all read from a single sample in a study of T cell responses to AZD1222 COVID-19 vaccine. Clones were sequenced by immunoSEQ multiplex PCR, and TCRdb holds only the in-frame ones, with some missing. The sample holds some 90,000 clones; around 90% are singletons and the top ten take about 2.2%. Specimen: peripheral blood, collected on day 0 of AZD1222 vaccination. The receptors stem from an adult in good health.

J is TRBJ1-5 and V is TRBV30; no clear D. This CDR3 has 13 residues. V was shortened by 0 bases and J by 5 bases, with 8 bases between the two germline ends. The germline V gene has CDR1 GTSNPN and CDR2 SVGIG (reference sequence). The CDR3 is CAWSVGVDQPQHF. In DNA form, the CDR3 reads TGTGCCTGGAGTGTCGGGGTAGATCAGCCCCAGCATTTT.

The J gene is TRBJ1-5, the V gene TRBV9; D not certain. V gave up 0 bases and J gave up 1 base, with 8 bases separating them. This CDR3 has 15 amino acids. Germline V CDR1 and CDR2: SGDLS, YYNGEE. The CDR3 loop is CASSVAGLSNQPQHF. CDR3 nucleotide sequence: TGTGCCAGCAGCGTAGCTGGGTTGAGCAATCAGCCCCAGCATTTT.

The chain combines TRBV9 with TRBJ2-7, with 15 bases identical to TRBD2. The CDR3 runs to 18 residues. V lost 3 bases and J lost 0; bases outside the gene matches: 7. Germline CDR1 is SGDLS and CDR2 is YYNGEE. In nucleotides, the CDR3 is TGTGCCAGCAGCGCCGGGACTAGCGGGGGGCTGACCTCCTACGAGCAGTACTTC. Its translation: CASSAGTSGGLTSYEQYF.

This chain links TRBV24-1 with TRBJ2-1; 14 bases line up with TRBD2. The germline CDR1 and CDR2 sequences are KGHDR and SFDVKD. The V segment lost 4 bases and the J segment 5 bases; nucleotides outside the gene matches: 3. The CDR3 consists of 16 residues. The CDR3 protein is CATSDPGLAGDNEQFF. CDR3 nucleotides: TGTGCCACCAGTGACCCGGGACTAGCGGGAGACAATGAGCAGTTCTTC.

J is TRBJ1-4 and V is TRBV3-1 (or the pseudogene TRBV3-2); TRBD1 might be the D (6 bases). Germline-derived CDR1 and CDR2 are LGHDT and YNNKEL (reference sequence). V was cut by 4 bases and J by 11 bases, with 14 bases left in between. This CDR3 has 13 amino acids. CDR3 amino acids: CASSPTGSGKLFF. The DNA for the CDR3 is TGTGCCAGCAGCCCGACAGGATCGGGGAAACTGTTTTTT.

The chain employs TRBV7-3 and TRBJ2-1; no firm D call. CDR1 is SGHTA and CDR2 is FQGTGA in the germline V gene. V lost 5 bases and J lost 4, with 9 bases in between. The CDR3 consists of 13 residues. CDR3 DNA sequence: TGTGCCAGCAGCGCCGGTAGTTACAATGAGCAGTTCTTC. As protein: CASSAGSYNEQFF.

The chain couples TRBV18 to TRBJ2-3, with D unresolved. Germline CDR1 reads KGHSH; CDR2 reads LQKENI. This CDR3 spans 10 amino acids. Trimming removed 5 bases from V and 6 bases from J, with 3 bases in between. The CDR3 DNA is TGTGCCAGCTCAAAGGATACGCAGTATTTT. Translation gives CASSKDTQYF.

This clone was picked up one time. DNA of the CDR3: TGCGCCAGCAGCGGAGTGGGGGAGTCCAGGGAAGAGACCCAGTACTTC. Protein: CASSGVGESREETQYF. This chain uses TRBV5-1 with TRBJ2-5; the D gene could be TRBD1 or TRBD2 (5 bases each). This CDR3 is built from 16 residues. Trimming left V 4 bases short and J 3 bases short, with 19 bases between. Per the germline V gene, CDR1 is SGHRS and CDR2 is YFSETQ.

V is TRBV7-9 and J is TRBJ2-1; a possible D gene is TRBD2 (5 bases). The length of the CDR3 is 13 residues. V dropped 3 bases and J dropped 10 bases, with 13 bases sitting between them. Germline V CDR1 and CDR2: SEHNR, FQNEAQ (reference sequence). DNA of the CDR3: TGTGCCAGCAGCTTTGCCGTCGGACTCGAGCAGTTCTTC. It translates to CASSFAVGLEQFF.

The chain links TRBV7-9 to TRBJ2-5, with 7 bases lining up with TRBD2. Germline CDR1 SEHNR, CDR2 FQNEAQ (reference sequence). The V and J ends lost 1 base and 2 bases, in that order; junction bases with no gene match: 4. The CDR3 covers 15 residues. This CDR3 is CASSLGASGQETQYF. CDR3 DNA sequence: TGTGCCAGCAGCTTAGGGGCTAGCGGACAAGAGACCCAGTACTTC.

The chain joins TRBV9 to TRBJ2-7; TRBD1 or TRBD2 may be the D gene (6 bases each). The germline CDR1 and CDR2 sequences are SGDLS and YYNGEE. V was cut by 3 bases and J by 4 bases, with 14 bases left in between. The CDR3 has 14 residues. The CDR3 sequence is CASSAGGGLYEQYF. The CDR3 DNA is TGTGCCAGCAGCGCCGGGGGCGGGTTGTACGAGCAGTACTTC. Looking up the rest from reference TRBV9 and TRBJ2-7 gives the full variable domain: DSGVTQTPKHLITATGQRVTLRCSPRSGDLSVYWYQQSLDQGLQFLIQYYNGEERAKGNILERFSAQQFPDLHSELNLSSLELGDSALYFCASSAGGGLYEQYFGPGTRLTVT.

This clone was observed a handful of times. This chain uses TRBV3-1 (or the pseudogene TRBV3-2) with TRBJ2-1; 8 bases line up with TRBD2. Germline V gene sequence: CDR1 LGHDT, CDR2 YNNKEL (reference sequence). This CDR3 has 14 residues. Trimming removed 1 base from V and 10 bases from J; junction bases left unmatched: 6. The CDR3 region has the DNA TGTGCCAGCAGCCAAGTCCGGGGGGGCCGAGAGCAGTTCTTC. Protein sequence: CASSQVRGGREQFF.

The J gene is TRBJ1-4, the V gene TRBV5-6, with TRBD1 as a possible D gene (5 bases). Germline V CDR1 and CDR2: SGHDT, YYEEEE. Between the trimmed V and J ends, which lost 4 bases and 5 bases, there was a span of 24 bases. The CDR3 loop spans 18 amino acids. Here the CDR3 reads CASSAFNYDRYENEKLFF. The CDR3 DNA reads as TGTGCCAGCAGCGCGTTTAACTACGACAGATATGAGAATGAAAAACTGTTTTTT.

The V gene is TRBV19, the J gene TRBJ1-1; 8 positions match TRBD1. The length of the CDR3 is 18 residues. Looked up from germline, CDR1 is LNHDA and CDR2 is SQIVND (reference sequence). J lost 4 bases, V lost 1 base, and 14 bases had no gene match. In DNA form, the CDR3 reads TGTGCCAGTAGTATAGGACAGGGGACTTTCCGTCGGGGCACTGAAGCTTTCTTT. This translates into CASSIGQGTFRRGTEAFF.

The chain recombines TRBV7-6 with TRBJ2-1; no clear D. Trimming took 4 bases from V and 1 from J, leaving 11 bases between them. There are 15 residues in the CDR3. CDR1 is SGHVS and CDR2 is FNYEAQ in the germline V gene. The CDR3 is CASSSSSVSYNEQFF. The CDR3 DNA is TGTGCCAGCAGCTCAAGTTCCGTATCCTACAATGAGCAGTTCTTC.

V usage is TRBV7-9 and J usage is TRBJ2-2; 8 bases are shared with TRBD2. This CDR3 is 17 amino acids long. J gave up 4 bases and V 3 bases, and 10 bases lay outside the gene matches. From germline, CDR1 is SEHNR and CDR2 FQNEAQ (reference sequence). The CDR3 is CASSFIPRGRFTGELFF. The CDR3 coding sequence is TGTGCCAGCAGCTTCATCCCTCGCGGGAGGTTCACCGGGGAGCTGTTTTTT.

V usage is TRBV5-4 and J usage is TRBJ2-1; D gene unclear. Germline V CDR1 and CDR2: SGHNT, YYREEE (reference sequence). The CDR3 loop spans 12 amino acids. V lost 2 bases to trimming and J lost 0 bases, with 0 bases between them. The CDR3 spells CASSFSYNEQFF. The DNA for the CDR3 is TGTGCCAGCAGCTTCTCCTACAATGAGCAGTTCTTC.

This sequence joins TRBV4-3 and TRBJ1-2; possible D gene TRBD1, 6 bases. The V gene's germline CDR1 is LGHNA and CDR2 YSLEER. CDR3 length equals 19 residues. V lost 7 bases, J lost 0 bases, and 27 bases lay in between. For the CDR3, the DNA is TGCGCCAGCACTCGTGCACACCAACTCAGGACAGACGCTAACTATGGCTACACCTTC. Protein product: CASTRAHQLRTDANYGYTF.

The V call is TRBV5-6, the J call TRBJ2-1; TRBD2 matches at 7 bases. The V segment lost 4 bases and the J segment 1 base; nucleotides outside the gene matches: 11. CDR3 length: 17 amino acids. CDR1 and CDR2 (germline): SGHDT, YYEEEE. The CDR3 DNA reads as TGTGCCAGCAGCCTGGGGGGGAGGGCCACGTCCTACAATGAGCAGTTCTTC. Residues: CASSLGGRATSYNEQFF.

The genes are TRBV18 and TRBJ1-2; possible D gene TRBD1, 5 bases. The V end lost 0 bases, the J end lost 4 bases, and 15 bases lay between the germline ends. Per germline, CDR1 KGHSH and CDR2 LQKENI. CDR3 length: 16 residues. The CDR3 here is CASSPPGQEPSYGYTF. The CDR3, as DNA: TGTGCCAGCTCACCACCGGGGCAGGAGCCATCCTATGGCTACACCTTC.

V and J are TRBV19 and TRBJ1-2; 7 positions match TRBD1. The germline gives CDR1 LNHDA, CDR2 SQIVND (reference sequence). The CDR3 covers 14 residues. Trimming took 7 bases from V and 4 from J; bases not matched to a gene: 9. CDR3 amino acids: CASNTPGQSYGYTF. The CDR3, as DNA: TGTGCCAGTAACACCCCGGGACAGAGCTATGGCTACACCTTC.